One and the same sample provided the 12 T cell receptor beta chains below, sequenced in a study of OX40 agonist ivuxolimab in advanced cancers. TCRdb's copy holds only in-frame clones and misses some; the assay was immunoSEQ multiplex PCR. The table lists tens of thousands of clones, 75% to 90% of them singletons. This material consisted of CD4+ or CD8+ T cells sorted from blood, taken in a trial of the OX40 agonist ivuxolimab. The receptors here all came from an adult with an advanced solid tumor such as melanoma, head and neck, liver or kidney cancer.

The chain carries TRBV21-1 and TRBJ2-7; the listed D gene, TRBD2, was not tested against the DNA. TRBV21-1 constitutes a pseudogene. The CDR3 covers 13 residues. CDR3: CASSTGVANEQYF. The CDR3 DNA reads TGTGCCAGCAGCACGGGGGTCGCCAACGAGCAGTACTTC.

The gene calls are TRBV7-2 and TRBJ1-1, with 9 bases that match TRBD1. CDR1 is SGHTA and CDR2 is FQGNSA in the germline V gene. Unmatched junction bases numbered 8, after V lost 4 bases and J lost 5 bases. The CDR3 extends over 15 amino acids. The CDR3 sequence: CASSYGQGKGTEAFF. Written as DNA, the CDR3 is TGTGCCAGCAGCTATGGACAGGGGAAGGGGACTGAAGCTTTCTTT.

CDR3 loop: CASSLDLTGALSTDTQYF. The CDR3 nucleotides read TGTGCCAGCAGCTTAGATCTTACGGGGGCCCTTAGCACAGATACGCAGTATTTT. V is TRBV11-2 and J is TRBJ2-3; D is tentatively TRBD1 or TRBD2 (6 bases each). This CDR3 comprises 18 residues. V was clipped by 0 bases and J by 0 bases, with 16 bases between them. Germline values: CDR1 SGHAT, CDR2 FQNNGV. The whole variable domain, remainder taken from reference TRBV11-2 and TRBJ2-3, is EAGVAQSPRYKIIEKRQSVAFWCNPISGHATLYWYQQILGQGPKLLIQFQNNGVVDDSQLPKDRFSAERLKGVDSTLKIQPAKLEDSAVYLCASSLDLTGALSTDTQYFGPGTRLTVL.

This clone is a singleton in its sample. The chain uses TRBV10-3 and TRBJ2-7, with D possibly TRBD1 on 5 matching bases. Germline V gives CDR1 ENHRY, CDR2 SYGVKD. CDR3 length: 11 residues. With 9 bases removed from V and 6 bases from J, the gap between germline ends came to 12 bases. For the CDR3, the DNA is TGTGCCATTACTACAGGTACCGAGCAGTACTTC. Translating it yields CAITTGTEQYF.

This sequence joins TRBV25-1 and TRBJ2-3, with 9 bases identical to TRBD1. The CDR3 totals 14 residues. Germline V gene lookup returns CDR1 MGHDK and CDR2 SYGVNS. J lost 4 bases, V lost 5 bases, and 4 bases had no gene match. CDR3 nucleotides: TGTGCCAGCAGTCCGACAGGGGGGTCAGATACGCAGTATTTT. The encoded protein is CASSPTGGSDTQYF. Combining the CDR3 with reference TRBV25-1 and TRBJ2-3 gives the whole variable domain EADIYQTPRYLVIGTGKKITLECSQTMGHDKMYWYQQDPGMELHLIHYSYGVNSTEKGDLSSESTVSRIRTEHFPLTLESARPSHTSQYLCASSPTGGSDTQYFGPGTRLTVL.

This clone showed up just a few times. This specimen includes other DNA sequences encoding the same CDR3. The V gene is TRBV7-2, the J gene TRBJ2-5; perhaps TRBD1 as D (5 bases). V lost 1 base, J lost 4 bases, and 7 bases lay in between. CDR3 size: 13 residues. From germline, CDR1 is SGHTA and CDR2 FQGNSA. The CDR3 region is CASSLGQGETQYF. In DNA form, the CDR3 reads TGTGCCAGCAGCTTAGGCCAGGGAGAGACCCAGTACTTC.

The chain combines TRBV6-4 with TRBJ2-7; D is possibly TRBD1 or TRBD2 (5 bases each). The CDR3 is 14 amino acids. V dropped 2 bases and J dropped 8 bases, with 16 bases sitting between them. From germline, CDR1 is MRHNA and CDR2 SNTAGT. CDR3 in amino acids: CASSDGGGTTKQYF. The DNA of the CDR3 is TGTGCCAGCAGTGACGGGGGTGGAACTACGAAGCAGTACTTC.

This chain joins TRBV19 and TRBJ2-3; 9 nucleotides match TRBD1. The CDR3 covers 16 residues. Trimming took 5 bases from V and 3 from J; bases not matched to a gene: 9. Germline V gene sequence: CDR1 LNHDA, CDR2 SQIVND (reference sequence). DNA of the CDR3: TGTGCCAGTAGTCCCAACAGGGGGCTCGGTACAGATACGCAGTATTTT. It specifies CASSPNRGLGTDTQYF.

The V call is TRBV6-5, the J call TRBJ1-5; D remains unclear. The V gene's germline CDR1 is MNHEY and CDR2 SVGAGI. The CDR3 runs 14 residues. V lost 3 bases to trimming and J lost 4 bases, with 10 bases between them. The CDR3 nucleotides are TGTGCCAGCAGTTATGTCGCGGGGAATCAGCCCCAGCATTTT. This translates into CASSYVAGNQPQHF.

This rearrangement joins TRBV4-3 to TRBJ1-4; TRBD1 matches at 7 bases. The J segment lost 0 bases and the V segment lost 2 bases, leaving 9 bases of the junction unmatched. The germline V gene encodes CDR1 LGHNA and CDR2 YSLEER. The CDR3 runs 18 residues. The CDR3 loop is CASSQNPGQTSTNEKLFF. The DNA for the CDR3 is TGCGCCAGCAGCCAAAACCCGGGACAGACCTCAACTAATGAAAAACTGTTTTTT.

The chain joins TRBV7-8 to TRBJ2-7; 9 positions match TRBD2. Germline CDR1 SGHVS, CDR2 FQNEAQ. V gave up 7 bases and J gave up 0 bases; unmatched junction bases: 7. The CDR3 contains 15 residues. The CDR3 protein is CASTTTSGGSYEQYF. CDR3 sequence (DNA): TGTGCCAGCACCACGACTAGCGGAGGCTCCTACGAGCAGTACTTC.

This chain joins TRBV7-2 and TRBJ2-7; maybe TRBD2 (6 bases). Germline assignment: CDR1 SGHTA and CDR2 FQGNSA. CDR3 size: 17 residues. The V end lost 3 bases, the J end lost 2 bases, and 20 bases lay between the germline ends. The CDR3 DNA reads TGTGCCAGCAGCTTGCAGCCGTCTAGCGTTAGTACCTACGAGCAGTACTTC. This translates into CASSLQPSSVSTYEQYF.